The 20 T cell receptor beta chains presented below share a single source sample, sequenced in a study of blood T cell repertoires in COVID-19. The protocol was immunoSEQ multiplex PCR, while the TCRdb copy is restricted to in-frame clones and leaves out a portion. The table includes about 200,000 clones, 90% to 95% detected once. Sequenced sample: peripheral blood. The receptors were gathered from a man aged 60 to 69 with COVID-19, enrolled during active disease.

The J gene is TRBJ1-2, the V gene TRBV25-1, with D perhaps matching TRBD1 (5 bases). Germline V lookup: CDR1 MGHDK, CDR2 SYGVNS. This CDR3 is 14 amino acids long. The V gene lost 5 bases and the J gene lost 6 bases, with 16 bases spanning the gap. CDR3 nucleotides: TGTGCCAGCAGTACTTTGGACATATGGAATGGCTACACCTTC. Amino acid sequence: CASSTLDIWNGYTF.

V and J are TRBV7-3 and TRBJ2-2; 8 bases fit TRBD2. The CDR3 sequence is 14 residues long. Per the germline V gene, CDR1 is SGHTA and CDR2 is FQGTGA. Trimming took 7 bases from V and 4 from J; bases not matched to a gene: 5. The CDR3 loop reads CASKSGSSTGELFF. In DNA, the CDR3 is TGTGCCAGCAAGAGCGGGAGTAGCACCGGGGAGCTGTTTTTT.

J is TRBJ2-6 and V is TRBV4-3, with D maybe TRBD2 (5 bases). The V end was cut by 4 bases, the J end by 1 base, with 8 bases between. Per the germline V gene, CDR1 is LGHNA and CDR2 is YSLEER. CDR3 length: 15 residues. The DNA of the CDR3 is TGCGCCAGCAGCCCCGAGCGGTCTGGGGCCAACGTCCTGACTTTC. This encodes CASSPERSGANVLTF.

The chain uses TRBV11-2 and TRBJ2-2; 9 bases fit TRBD2. V dropped 1 base and J dropped 0; count of bases not matched to a gene: 6. CDR3 length: 18 amino acids. Germline CDR1 is SGHAT and CDR2 is FQNNGV. The CDR3 DNA is TGTGCCAGCAGCTTAGGGGCTAGCGGGATTACGAACACCGGGGAGCTGTTTTTT. Amino acid sequence: CASSLGASGITNTGELFF.

This clone was observed once. The chain employs TRBV2 and TRBJ2-1, with TRBD2 matching 12 bases. The CDR3 is made up of 23 amino acids. The ends lost 3 bases at V and 0 bases at J; junction bases unmatched: 21. CDR1 SNHLY and CDR2 FYNNEI come from the germline V gene. The CDR3 DNA follows: TGTGCCAGCAGTGAGACCGGGACACGTCCCCCGACTAGCGGGAGCAGCTCCTACAATGAGCAGTTCTTC. It specifies CASSETGTRPPTSGSSSYNEQFF.

The rearrangement uses TRBV7-9 and TRBJ1-5; the match to TRBD1 covers 7 bases. The CDR3 has 16 amino acids. The V gene's germline CDR1 is SEHNR and CDR2 FQNEAQ (reference sequence). Losses at the gene ends were 1 base for V and 4 bases for J; bases not matched to a gene: 7. CDR3 region: CASSLGPGTANQPQHF. The CDR3 DNA reads TGTGCCAGCAGCTTAGGGCCCGGGACAGCAAATCAGCCCCAGCATTTT. The whole variable domain, remainder taken from reference TRBV7-9 and TRBJ1-5, is DTGVSQNPRHKITKRGQNVTFRCDPISEHNRLYWYRQTLGQGPEFLTYFQNEAQLEKSRLLSDRFSAERPKGSFSTLEIQRTEQGDSAMYLCASSLGPGTANQPQHFGDGTRLSIL.

The gene calls are TRBV6-1 and TRBJ1-5; the D is unclear. Germline lookup yields CDR1 MNHNS and CDR2 SASEGT. The CDR3 runs to 17 residues. Trimming removed 3 bases at V and 1 base at J, with 16 bases between. Written as DNA, the CDR3 is TGTGCCAGCAGTGAGACGTTGGGTGTACAGAGCAATCAGCCCCAGCATTTT. It specifies CASSETLGVQSNQPQHF.

V is TRBV3-1 (or the pseudogene TRBV3-2) and J is TRBJ1-4; D is undetermined. There are 13 residues in the CDR3. V dropped 1 base and J dropped 7 bases, with 7 bases sitting between them. CDR1 and CDR2 (germline): LGHDT, YNNKEL (reference sequence). The DNA of the CDR3 is TGTGCCAGCAGCCAAGTACAGACTGAAAAACTGTTTTTT. This translates into CASSQVQTEKLFF.

The V gene is TRBV18, the J gene TRBJ1-1; D is possibly TRBD1 (5 bases). Between the trimmed V and J ends, which lost 0 bases and 2 bases, there was a span of 13 bases. Germline-derived CDR1 and CDR2 are KGHSH and LQKENI. The CDR3 has 16 amino acids. The CDR3 bases are TGTGCCAGCTCACCACCGGTTCACAGGTATAACACTGAAGCTTTCTTT. Translated: CASSPPVHRYNTEAFF.

J is TRBJ1-6 and V is TRBV27; 9 bases are a match to TRBD1. CDR1 and CDR2 from the germline V gene are MNHEY and SMNVEV (reference sequence). V was pared by 6 bases and J by 3 bases, with 6 bases of the junction left unmatched. The CDR3 extends over 16 amino acids. The CDR3 region is CASRKRTGVYNSPLHF. In DNA, the CDR3 is TGTGCCAGCAGGAAGCGGACAGGGGTCTATAATTCACCCCTCCACTTT.

This clone was seen a single time. This sequence joins TRBV19 and TRBJ2-7, with D possibly matching TRBD1 (9 bases). Germline CDR1 is LNHDA and CDR2 is SQIVND (reference sequence). The CDR3 is 16 residues long. V lost 3 bases to trimming and J lost 4 bases, with 19 bases between them. CDR3 DNA sequence: TGTGCCAGTAGTATGAGCGGGGGACAGGGCAAGTACGAGCAGTACTTC. Protein sequence: CASSMSGGQGKYEQYF.

This clone came up once. The chain uses TRBV19 and TRBJ1-2; tentatively, D is TRBD1 (5 bases). The V and J ends lost 3 bases and 3 bases respectively, with 14 bases between them. CDR1 and CDR2 (germline): LNHDA, SQIVND (reference sequence). The CDR3 spans 15 residues. The chain's CDR3 is CASSIGRTPYYGYTF. CDR3 nucleotides: TGTGCCAGTAGTATTGGCAGGACACCTTACTATGGCTACACCTTC. The complete variable domain, with remaining parts taken from reference TRBV19 and TRBJ1-2, reads DGGITQSPKYLFRKEGQNVTLSCEQNLNHDAMYWYRQDPGQGLRLIYYSQIVNDFQKGDIAEGYSVSREKKESFPLTVTSAQKNPTAFYLCASSIGRTPYYGYTFGSGTRLTVV.

The chain carries TRBV3-1 (or the pseudogene TRBV3-2) and TRBJ2-2; D may be TRBD2 (5 bases). CDR3 size: 17 residues. Germline loops: CDR1 LGHDT, CDR2 YNNKEL (reference sequence). V was pared by 4 bases and J by 3 bases, with 18 bases between. CDR3 amino acids: CASSPSGNKDDTGELFF. The DNA for the CDR3 is TGTGCCAGCAGCCCCTCCGGGAACAAAGATGACACCGGGGAGCTGTTTTTT.

The gene calls are TRBV21-1 and TRBJ1-4; no check of the table's D call, TRBD1, against the DNA was made. TRBV21-1 is flagged as a pseudogene. This CDR3 has 15 residues. CDR3 nucleotide sequence: TGTGCCAGCAGCAGATGGGGGCGCCCCTGTGAAAAACTGTTTTTT. It yields the protein CASSRWGRPCEKLFF.

The gene calls are TRBV3-1 (or the pseudogene TRBV3-2) and TRBJ1-2; possibly TRBD1 for D (5 bases). The CDR3 sequence is 11 residues long. V gave up 8 bases and J gave up 6 bases, with 10 bases separating them. Germline CDR1 is LGHDT and CDR2 is YNNKEL (reference sequence). The DNA of the CDR3 is TGTGCCAGCGGGGGGGTTAATGGCTACACCTTC. Translated, it gives CASGGVNGYTF.

V gene TRBV19 combines with J gene TRBJ1-5; D gene unclear. V was trimmed by 3 bases and J by 4 bases, leaving 13 bases between them. Per germline, CDR1 LNHDA and CDR2 SQIVND (reference sequence). The CDR3 has 15 amino acids. CDR3 region: CASSIERAWNQPQHF. The CDR3 region has the DNA TGTGCCAGTAGTATTGAGAGGGCATGGAATCAGCCCCAGCATTTT.

The chain uses TRBV30 and TRBJ1-6; the D gene is possibly TRBD1 (6 bases). Between the trimmed V and J ends, which lost 0 bases and 9 bases, there was a span of 15 bases. CDR3 size: 15 residues. Per germline, CDR1 GTSNPN and CDR2 SVGIG (reference sequence). The CDR3 DNA reads TGTGCCTGGAGTGTAGGGAGGGGGGCTCCTTCACCCCTCCACTTT. Its protein is CAWSVGRGAPSPLHF.

The chain combines TRBV9 with TRBJ2-1; 8 bases fit TRBD2. Germline trimming cut 1 base from V and 6 bases from J; bases unmatched to any gene: 6. Germline V gene sequence: CDR1 SGDLS, CDR2 YYNGEE. The CDR3 is 15 amino acids. The DNA of the CDR3 is TGTGCCAGCAGCGTAAATAGCGGGGCGAGCAATGAGCAGTTCTTC. Translated: CASSVNSGASNEQFF.

This chain connects TRBV18 to TRBJ2-7; 7 nucleotides line up with TRBD1. The germline gives CDR1 KGHSH, CDR2 LQKENI. There are 12 residues in the CDR3. Germline trimming cut 3 bases from V and 6 bases from J; bases unmatched to any gene: 2. The DNA for the CDR3 is TGTGCCAGCTCACCGACAGGGTTCGAGCAGTACTTC. Translation: CASSPTGFEQYF.

This clone was counted only a few times. The rearrangement joins TRBV30 to TRBJ1-4; tentatively, D is TRBD1 (5 bases). The CDR3 consists of 12 residues. The germline V gene has CDR1 GTSNPN and CDR2 SVGIG (reference sequence). Trimming took off 7 bases at V and 8 bases at J, with 14 bases between the two ends. This chain's CDR3 is CASHRRGEKLFF. The CDR3 DNA reads as TGTGCCTCCCACCGGCGGGGGGAAAAACTGTTTTTT. Full variable domain (rest looked up from reference TRBV30 and TRBJ1-4): SQTIHQWPATLVQPVGSPLSLECTVEGTSNPNLYWYRQAAGRGLQLLFYSVGIGQISSEVPQNLSASRPQDRQFILSSKKLLLSDSGFYLCASHRRGEKLFFGSGTQLSVL.